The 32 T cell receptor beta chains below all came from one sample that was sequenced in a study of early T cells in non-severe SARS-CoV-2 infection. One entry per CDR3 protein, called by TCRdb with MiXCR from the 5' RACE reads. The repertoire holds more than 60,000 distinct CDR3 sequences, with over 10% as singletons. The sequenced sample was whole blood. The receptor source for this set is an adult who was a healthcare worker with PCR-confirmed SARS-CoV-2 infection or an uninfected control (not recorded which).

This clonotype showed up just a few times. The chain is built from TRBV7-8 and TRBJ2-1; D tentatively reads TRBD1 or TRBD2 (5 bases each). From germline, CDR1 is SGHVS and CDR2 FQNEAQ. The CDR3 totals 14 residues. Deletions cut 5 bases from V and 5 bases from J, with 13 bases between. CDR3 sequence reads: CASSPHGTDNEQFF. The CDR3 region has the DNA TGTGCCAGCAGCCCGCATGGGACCGACAATGAGCAGTTCTTC.

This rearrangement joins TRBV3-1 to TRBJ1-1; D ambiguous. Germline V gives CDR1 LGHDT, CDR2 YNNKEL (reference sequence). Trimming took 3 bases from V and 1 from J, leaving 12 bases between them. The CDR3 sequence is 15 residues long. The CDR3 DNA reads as TGTGCCAGCAGCCACCCCCGGGTATCGAACACTGAAGCTTTCTTT. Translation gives CASSHPRVSNTEAFF.

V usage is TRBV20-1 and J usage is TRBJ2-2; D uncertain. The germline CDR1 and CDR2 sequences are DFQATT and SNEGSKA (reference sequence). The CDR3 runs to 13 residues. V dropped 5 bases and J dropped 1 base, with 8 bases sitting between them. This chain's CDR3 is CSAQTGNTGELFF. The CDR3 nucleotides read TGCAGTGCTCAGACCGGGAACACCGGGGAGCTGTTTTTT.

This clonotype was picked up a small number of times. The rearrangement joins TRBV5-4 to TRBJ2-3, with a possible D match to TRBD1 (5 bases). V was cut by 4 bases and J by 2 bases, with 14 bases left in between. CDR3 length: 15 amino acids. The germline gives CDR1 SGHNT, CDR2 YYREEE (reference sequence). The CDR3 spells CASSSPHGHTDTQYF. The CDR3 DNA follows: TGTGCCAGCAGCAGCCCTCACGGACACACAGATACGCAGTATTTT.

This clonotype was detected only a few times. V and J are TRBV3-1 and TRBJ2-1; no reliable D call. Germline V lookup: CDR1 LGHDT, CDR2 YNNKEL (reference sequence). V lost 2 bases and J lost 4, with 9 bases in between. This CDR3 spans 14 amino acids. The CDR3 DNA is TGTGCCAGCAGCCAACCCCCTAGTTACAATGAGCAGTTCTTC. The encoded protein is CASSQPPSYNEQFF.

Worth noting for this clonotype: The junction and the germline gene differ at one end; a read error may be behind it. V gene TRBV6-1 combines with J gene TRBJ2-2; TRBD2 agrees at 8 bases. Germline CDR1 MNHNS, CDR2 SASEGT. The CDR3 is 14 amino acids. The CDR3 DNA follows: TGTGCCAGCAGAGGACTAGCTACTGCCGGAGAGCTGTTTTTT. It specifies CASRGLATAGELFF.

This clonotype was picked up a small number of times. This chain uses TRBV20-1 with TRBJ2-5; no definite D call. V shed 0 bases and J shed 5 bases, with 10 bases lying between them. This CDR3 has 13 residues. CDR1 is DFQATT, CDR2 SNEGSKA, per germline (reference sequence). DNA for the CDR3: TGCAGTGCTAGAGATCAACAGCTCGAGACCCAGTACTTC. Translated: CSARDQQLETQYF.

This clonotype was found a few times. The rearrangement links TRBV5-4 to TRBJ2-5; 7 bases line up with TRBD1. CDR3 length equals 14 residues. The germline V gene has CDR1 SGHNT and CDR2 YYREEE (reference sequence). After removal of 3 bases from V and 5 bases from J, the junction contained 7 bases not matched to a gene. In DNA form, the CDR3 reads TGTGCCAGCAGCTCGACAGGGCTGGTGGAGACCCAGTACTTC. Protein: CASSSTGLVETQYF.

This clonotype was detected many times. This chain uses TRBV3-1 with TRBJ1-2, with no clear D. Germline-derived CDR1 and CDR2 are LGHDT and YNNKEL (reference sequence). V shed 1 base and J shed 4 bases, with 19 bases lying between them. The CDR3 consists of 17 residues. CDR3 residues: CASSQALTQPLGYGYTF. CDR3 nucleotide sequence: TGTGCCAGCAGCCAAGCGTTGACCCAGCCATTGGGCTATGGCTACACCTTC.

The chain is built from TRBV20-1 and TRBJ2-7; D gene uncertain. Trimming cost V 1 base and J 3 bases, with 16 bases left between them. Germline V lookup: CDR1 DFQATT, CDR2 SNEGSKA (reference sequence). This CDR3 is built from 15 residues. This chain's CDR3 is CSARARPEFYYEQYF. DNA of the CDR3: TGCAGTGCTAGAGCCCGTCCAGAATTTTACTACGAGCAGTACTTC.

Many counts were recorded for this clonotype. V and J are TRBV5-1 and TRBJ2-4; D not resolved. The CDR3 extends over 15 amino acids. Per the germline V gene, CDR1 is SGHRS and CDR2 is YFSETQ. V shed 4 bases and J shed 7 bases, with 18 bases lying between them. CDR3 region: CASSVIRALGNIQYF. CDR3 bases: TGCGCCAGCAGCGTGATTCGGGCTCTTGGTAACATTCAGTACTTC.

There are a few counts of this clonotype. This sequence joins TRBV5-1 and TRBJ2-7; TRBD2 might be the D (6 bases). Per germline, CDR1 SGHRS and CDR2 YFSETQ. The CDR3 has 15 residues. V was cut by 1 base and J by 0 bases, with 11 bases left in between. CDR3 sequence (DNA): TGCGCCAGCAGCTTGTTTGGGGGGAGCTCCTACGAGCAGTACTTC. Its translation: CASSLFGGSSYEQYF.

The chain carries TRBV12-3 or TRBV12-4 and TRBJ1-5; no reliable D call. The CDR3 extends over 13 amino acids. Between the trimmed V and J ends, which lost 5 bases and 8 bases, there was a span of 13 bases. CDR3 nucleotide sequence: TGTGCCAGCAGTCGTACCTTTGGGGAGCCCCAGCATTTT. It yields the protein CASSRTFGEPQHF.

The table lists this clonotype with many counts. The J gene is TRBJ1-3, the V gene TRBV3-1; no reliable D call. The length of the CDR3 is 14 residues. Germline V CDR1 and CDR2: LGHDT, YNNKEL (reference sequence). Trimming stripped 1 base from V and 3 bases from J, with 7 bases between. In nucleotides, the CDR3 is TGTGCCAGCAGCCAAGTGGTTGATGGAAACACCATATATTTT. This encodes CASSQVVDGNTIYF.

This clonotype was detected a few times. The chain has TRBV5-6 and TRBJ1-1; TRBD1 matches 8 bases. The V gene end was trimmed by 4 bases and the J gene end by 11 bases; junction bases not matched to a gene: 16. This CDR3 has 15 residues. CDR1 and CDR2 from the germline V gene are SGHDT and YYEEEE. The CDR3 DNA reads TGTGCCAGCAGCCCCTCCGGCGGGTACAGGGGGGGTGCTTTCTTT. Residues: CASSPSGGYRGGAFF.

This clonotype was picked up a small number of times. The chain's CDR3 is CASSFRGNEQYF. The CDR3 DNA reads as TGTGCCAGCAGTTTTCGAGGTAACGAGCAGTACTTC. The chain couples TRBV27 to TRBJ2-7; D not resolved. With 3 bases removed from V and 5 bases from J, the gap between germline ends came to 8 bases. CDR3 length: 12 residues. The germline V gene encodes CDR1 MNHEY and CDR2 SMNVEV (reference sequence).

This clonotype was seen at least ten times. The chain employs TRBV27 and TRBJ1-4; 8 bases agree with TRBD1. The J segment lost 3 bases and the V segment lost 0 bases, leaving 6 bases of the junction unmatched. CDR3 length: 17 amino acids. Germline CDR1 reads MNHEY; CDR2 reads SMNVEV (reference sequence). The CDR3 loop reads CASSLSAGGRSNEKLFF. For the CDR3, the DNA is TGTGCCAGCAGTTTATCGGCAGGGGGCAGGTCTAATGAAAAACTGTTTTTT.

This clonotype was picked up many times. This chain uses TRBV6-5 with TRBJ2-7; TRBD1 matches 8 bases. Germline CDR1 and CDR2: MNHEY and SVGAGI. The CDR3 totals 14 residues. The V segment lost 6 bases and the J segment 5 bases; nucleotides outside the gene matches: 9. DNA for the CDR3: TGTGCCAGCAGGCGGAGACAGGGGCTCGACGAGCAGTACTTC. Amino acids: CASRRRQGLDEQYF.

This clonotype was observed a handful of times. The CDR3 coding sequence is TGTGCCAGCAGTATACAGGGGGCGCAGTACGAGCAGTACTTC. Protein product: CASSIQGAQYEQYF. The chain joins TRBV28 to TRBJ2-7, with 9 bases fitting TRBD1. Germline assignment: CDR1 MDHEN and CDR2 SYDVKM. This CDR3 contains 14 residues. The ends lost 5 bases at V and 4 bases at J; junction bases unmatched: 6.

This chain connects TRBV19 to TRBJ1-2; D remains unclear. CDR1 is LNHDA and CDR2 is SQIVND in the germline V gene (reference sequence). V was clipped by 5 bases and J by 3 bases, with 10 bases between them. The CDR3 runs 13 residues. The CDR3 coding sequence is TGTGCCAGTAGTTTCGACGGTTACTATGGCTACACCTTC. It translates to CASSFDGYYGYTF.

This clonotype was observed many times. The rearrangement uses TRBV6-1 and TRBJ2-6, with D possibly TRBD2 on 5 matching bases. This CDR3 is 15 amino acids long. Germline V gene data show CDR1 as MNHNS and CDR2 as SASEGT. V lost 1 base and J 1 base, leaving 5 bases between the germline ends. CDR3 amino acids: CASSEGRSGANVLTF. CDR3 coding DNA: TGTGCCAGCAGTGAAGGGAGGTCTGGGGCCAACGTCCTGACTTTC.

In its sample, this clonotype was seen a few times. This chain's CDR3 is CASSPLGSPGGVYNEQFF. The CDR3 coding sequence is TGTGCCAGCAGCCCCCTTGGGTCCCCGGGGGGGGTCTACAATGAGCAGTTCTTC. The chain uses TRBV7-3 and TRBJ2-1, with 8 bases identical to TRBD2. CDR1 is SGHTA, CDR2 FQGTGA, per germline. The CDR3 consists of 18 residues. J gave up 3 bases and V 5 bases, and 15 bases lay outside the gene matches.

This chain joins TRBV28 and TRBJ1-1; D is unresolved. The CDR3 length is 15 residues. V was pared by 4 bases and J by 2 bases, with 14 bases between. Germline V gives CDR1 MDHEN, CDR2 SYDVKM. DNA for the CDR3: TGTGCCAGCAGTTCGCCGTGGGGTTTTAACACTGAAGCTTTCTTT. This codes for CASSSPWGFNTEAFF.

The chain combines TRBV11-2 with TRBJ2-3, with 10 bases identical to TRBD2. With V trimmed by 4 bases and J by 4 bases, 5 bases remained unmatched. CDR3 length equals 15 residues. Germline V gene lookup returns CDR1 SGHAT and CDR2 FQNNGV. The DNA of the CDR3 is TGTGCCAGCAGCTCGTTAGCGGGAGGCGCAGATACGCAGTATTTT. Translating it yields CASSSLAGGADTQYF.

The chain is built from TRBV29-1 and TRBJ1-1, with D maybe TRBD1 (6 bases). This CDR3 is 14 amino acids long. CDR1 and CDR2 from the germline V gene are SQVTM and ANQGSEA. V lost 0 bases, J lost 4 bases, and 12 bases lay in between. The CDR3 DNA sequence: TGCAGCGTTGAAGATACAGGGAGGAGCACTGAAGCTTTCTTT. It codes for CSVEDTGRSTEAFF.

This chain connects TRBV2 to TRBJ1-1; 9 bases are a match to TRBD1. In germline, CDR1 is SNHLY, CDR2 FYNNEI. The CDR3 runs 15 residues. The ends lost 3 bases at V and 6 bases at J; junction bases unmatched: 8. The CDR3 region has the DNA TGTGCCAGCAGTGAGGGACAGGGCGTTTTAGCTGAAGCTTTCTTT. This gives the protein CASSEGQGVLAEAFF. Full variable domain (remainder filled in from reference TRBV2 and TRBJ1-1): EPEVTQTPSHQVTQMGQEVILRCVPISNHLYFYWYRQILGQKVEFLVSFYNNEISEKSEIFDDQFSVERPDGSNFTLKIRSTKLEDSAMYFCASSEGQGVLAEAFFGQGTRLTVV.

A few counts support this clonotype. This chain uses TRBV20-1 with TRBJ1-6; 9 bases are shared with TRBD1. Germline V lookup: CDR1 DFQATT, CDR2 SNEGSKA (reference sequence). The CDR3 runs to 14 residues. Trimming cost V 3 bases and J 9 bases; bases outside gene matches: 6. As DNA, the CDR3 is TGCAGTGCTAGCCCCACAGGGGGCACTTCACCCCTCCACTTT. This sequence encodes CSASPTGGTSPLHF.

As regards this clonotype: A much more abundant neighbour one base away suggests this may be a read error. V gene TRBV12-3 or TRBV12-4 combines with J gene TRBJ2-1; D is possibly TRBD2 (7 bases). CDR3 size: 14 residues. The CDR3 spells CASSSPGGHNEQCF. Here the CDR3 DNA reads TGTGCCAGCAGTTCCCCCGGGGGGCACAATGAGCAGTGCTTC.

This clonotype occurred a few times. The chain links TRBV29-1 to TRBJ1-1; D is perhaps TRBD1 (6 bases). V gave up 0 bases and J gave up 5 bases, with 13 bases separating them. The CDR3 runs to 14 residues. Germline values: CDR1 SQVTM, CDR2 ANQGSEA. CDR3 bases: TGCAGCGTTGAAGAGGGGGCCTATAAGACTGAAGCTTTCTTT. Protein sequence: CSVEEGAYKTEAFF. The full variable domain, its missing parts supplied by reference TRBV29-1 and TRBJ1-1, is SAVISQKPSRDICQRGTSLTIQCQVDSQVTMMFWYRQQPGQSLTLIATANQGSEATYESGFVIDKFPISRPNLTFSTLTVSNMSPEDSSIYLCSVEEGAYKTEAFFGQGTRLTVV.

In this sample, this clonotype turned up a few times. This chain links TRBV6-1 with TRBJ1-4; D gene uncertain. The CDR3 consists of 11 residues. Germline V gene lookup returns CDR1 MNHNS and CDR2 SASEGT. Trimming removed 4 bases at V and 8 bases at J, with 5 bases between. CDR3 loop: CASSGHEKLFF. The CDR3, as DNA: TGTGCCAGCAGTGGACACGAAAAACTGTTTTTT.

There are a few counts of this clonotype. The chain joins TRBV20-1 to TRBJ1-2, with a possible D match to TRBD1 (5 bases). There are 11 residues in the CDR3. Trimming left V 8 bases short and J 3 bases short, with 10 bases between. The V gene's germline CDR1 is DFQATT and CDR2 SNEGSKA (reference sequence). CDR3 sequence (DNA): TGCAGTATGACACAGGACTATGGCTACACCTTC. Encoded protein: CSMTQDYGYTF.

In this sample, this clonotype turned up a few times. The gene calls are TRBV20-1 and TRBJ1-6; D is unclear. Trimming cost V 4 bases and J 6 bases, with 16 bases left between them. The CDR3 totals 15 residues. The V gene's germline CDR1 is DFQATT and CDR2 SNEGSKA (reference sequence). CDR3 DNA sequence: TGCAGTGCTAAGTACAGATACAGTAGTAATTCACCCCTCCACTTT. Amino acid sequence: CSAKYRYSSNSPLHF.